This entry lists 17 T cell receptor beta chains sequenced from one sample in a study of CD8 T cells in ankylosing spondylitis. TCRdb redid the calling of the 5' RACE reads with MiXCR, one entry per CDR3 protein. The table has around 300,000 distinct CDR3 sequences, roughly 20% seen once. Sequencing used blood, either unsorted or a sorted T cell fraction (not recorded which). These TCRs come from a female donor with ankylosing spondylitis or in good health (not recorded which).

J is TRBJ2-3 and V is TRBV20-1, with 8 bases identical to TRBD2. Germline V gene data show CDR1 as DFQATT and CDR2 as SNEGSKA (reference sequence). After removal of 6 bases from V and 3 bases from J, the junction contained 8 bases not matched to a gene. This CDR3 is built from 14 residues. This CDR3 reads CSAEPGLGTDTQYF. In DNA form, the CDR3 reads TGCAGTGCCGAACCGGGACTAGGAACAGATACGCAGTATTTT.

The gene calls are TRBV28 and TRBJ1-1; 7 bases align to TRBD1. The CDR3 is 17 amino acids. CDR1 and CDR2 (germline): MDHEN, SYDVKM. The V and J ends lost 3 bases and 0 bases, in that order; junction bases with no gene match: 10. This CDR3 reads CASSFPGTAALNTEAFF. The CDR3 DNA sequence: TGTGCCAGCAGTTTTCCCGGGACAGCGGCGTTGAACACTGAAGCTTTCTTT.

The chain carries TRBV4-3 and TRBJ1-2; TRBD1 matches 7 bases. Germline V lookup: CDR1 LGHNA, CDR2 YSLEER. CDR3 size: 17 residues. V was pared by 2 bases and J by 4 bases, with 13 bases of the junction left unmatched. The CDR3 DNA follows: TGCGCCAGCAGCCAAAGTGCAAGACAGGGATCGACCTATGGCTACACCTTC. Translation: CASSQSARQGSTYGYTF.

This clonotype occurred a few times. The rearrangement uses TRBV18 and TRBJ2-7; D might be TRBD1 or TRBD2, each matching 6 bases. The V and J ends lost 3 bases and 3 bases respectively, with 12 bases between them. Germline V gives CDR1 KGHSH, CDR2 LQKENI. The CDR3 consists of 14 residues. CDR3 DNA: TGTGCCAGCTCACCCTCCAGGGGAGGCTACGAGCAGTACTTC. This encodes CASSPSRGGYEQYF.

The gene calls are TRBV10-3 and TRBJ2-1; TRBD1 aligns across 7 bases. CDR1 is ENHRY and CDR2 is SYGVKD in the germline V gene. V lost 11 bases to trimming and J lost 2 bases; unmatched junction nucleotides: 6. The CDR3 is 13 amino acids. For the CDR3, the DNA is TGTGCCTCCCAGGGGGAGCCCTACAATGAGCAGTTCTTC. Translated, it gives CASQGEPYNEQFF.

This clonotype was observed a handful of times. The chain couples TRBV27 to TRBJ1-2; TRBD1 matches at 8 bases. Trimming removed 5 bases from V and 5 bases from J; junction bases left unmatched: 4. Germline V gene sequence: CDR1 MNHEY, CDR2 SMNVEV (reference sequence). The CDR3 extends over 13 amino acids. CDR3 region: CASSEDREYGYTF. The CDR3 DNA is TGTGCCAGCAGTGAGGACAGGGAGTATGGCTACACCTTC.

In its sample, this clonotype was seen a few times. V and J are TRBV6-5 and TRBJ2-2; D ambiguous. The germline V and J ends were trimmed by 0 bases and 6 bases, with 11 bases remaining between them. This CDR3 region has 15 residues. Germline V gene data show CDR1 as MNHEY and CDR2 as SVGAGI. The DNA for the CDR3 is TGTGCCAGCAGTTACTCGTTAGCAGTGTCCGGGGAGCTGTTTTTT. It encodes CASSYSLAVSGELFF.

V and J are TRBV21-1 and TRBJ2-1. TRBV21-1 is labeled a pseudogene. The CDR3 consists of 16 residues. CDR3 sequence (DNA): TGTGCCAGCAGCAAAGTCCACAGTGGTTCCTACAATGAGCAGTTCTTC. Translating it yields CASSKVHSGSYNEQFF.

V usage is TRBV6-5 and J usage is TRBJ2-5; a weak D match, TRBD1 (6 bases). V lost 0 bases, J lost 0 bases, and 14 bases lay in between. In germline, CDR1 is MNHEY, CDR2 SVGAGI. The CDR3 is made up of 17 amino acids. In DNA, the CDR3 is TGTGCCAGCAGTTACTCAGGGGGTACCTTGGACCAAGAGACCCAGTACTTC. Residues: CASSYSGGTLDQETQYF.

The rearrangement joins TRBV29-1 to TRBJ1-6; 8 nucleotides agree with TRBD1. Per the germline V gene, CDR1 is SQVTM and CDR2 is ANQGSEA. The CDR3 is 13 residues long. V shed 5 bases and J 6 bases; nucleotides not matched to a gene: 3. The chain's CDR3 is CSVTTGGNSPLHF. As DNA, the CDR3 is TGCAGCGTTACAACAGGGGGTAATTCACCCCTCCACTTT. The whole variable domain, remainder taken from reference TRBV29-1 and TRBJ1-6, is SAVISQKPSRDICQRGTSLTIQCQVDSQVTMMFWYRQQPGQSLTLIATANQGSEATYESGFVIDKFPISRPNLTFSTLTVSNMSPEDSSIYLCSVTTGGNSPLHFGNGTRLTVT.

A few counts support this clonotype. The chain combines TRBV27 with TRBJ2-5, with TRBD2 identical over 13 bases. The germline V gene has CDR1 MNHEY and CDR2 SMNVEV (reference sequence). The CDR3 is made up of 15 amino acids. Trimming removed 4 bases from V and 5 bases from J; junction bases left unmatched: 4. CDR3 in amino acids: CASSSGLAGWETQYF. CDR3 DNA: TGTGCCAGCAGTTCGGGACTAGCGGGATGGGAGACCCAGTACTTC.

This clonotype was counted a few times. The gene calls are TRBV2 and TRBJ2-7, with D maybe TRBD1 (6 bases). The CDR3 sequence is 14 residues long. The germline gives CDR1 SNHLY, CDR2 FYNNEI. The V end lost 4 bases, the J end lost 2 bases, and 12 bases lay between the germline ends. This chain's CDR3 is CASSGATGPYEQYF. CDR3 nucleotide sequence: TGTGCCAGCAGTGGAGCGACAGGCCCCTACGAGCAGTACTTC.

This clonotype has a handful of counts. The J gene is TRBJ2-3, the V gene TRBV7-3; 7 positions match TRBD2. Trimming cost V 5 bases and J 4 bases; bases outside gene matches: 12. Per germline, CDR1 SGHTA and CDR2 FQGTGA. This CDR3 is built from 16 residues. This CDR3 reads CASSNAGVLGADTQYF. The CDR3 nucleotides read TGTGCCAGCAGCAATGCGGGAGTCCTCGGCGCAGATACGCAGTATTTT.

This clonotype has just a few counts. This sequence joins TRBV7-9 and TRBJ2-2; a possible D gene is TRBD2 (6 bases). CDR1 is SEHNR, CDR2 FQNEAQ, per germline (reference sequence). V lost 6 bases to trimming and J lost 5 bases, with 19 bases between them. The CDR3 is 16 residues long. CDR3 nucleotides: TGTGCCAGCAGTCGTCAACTTAGCGGTTCAACCGGGGAGCTGTTTTTT. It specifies CASSRQLSGSTGELFF. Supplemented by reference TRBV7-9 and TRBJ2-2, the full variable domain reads DTGVSQNPRHKITKRGQNVTFRCDPISEHNRLYWYRQTLGQGPEFLTYFQNEAQLEKSRLLSDRFSAERPKGSFSTLEIQRTEQGDSAMYLCASSRQLSGSTGELFFGEGSRLTVL.

In DNA, the CDR3 is TGTGCCAGCGCCTCGGACAGGCTAGATAGCAATCAGCCCCAGCATTTT. It specifies CASASDRLDSNQPQHF. The chain couples TRBV28 to TRBJ1-5, with TRBD1 matching 7 bases. Looked up from germline, CDR1 is MDHEN and CDR2 is SYDVKM. The CDR3 is 16 amino acids. J gave up 0 bases and V 8 bases, and 10 bases lay outside the gene matches.

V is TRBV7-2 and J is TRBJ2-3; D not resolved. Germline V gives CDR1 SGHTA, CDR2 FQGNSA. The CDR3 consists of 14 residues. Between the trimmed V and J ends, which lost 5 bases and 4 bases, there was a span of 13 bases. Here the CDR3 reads CASSPPGRPDTQYF. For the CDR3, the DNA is TGTGCCAGCAGCCCCCCGGGCCGTCCAGATACGCAGTATTTT.

Here the CDR3 DNA reads TGTGCCAGCAGTCCTGACAGGGAATCCGGAAACACCATATATTTT. It codes for CASSPDRESGNTIYF. This chain links TRBV6-1 with TRBJ1-3, with 7 nucleotides matching TRBD1. Germline V lookup: CDR1 MNHNS, CDR2 SASEGT. This CDR3 comprises 15 residues. J was trimmed by 4 bases and V by 5 bases; bases with no gene match: 8.